This T cell receptor (beta chain) emerged from a study of graft-versus-host responses after intestinal transplantation. Study context: Transplantation in recipients was multivisceral, liver-intestinal, or isolated intestinal. Whole-study findings and limits: GvH clones were identified in recipient marrow, with some first appearing in ileum or blood. Clonal ratios of graft-versus-host to host-versus-graft in allografts were high for patients exhibiting graft-donor T cell macrochimerism.

Repertoires were generated with immunoSEQ multiplex PCR, while TCRdb's copy carries only in-frame clones and drops some. This sample carries nearly 45,000 clones, roughly nine tenths of them seen once, and the ten largest clones take 3.5% to 5%. The CDR3 loop spans 12 amino acids. V was shortened by 7 bases and J by 8 bases, with 12 bases between the two germline ends. Germline CDR1 and CDR2: MDHEN and SYDVKM. With respect to this clone: The target antigen is unknown.

The input for sequencing was PBMCs, taken 524 days after transplant. The chain has TRBV28 and TRBJ2-1; D ambiguous. The receptor was derived from a human patient who received an intestinal transplant, so some T cells may come from the graft donor. Here the CDR3 DNA reads TGTGCCAGCAAGCCCGGAAGCTATGAGCAGTTCTTC. It is translated as CASKPGSYEQFF. Full variable domain (remainder filled in from reference TRBV28 and TRBJ2-1): DVKVTQSSRYLVKRTGEKVFLECVQDMDHENMFWYRQDPGLGLRLIYFSYDVKMKEKGDIPEGYSVSREKKERFSLILESASTNQTSMYLCASKPGSYEQFFGPGTRLTVL.